This entry concerns a single T cell receptor beta chain. The antigen is not known. The sample is drawn from a study of cytomegalovirus exposure and HLA in healthy donors. Findings and limits, study-wide: At a 0.05 false discovery rate, a later analysis found 18,000 or so TCR beta sequences to be associated with HLA alleles.

In the PCR, 60 Vbeta and 13 Jbeta primers were used. In the original analysis: Unique TCR beta chains numbered roughly 83 million in a later analysis, with some 9.9 million shared. The assay was immunoSEQ multiplex PCR, and TCRdb's table has in-frame clones only and misses some. That table supplies the V and J calls and clone size; D and trimming were determined from the DNA. This sample has about 120,000 clones, with roughly four fifths found just once. The source material was PBMCs. The receptor was isolated from a woman between 18 and 29 years old in good health and CMV-seronegative.

The CDR3 protein is CASRTQGLDEQYF. The CDR3 DNA is TGCGCCAGCAGGACACAGGGGTTGGACGAGCAGTACTTC. The chain uses TRBV5-1 and TRBJ2-7, with TRBD1 matching 7 bases. CDR3 length equals 13 residues. The germline V gene encodes CDR1 SGHRS and CDR2 YFSETQ. V dropped 5 bases and J dropped 5; count of bases not matched to a gene: 7.